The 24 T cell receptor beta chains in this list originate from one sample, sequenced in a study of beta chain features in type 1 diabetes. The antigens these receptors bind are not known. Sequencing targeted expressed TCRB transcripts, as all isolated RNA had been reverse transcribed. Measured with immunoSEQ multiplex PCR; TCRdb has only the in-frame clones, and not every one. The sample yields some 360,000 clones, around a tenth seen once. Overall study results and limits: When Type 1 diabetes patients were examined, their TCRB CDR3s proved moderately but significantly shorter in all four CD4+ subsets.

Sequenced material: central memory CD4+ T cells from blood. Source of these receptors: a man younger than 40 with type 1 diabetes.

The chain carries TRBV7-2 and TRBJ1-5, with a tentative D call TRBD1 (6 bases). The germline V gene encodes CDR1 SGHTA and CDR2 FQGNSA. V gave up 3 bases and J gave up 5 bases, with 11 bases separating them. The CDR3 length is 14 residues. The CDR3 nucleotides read TGTGCCAGCAGCTTTGGGGGGGCACATCAGCCCCAGCATTTT. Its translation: CASSFGGAHQPQHF.

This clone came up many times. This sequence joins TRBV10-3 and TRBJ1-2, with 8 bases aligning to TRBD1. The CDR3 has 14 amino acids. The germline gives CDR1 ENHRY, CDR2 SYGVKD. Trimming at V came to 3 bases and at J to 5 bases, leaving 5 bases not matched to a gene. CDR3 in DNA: TGTGCCATCAGTGACCGGACAGGGCAATATGGCTACACCTTC. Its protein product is CAISDRTGQYGYTF.

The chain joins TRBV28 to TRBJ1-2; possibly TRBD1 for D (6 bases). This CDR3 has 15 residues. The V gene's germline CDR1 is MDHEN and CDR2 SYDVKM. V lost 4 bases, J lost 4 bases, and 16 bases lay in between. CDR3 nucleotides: TGTGCCAGCAGTTCCCCGACGGGGGCCGGCTATGGCTACACCTTC. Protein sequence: CASSSPTGAGYGYTF.

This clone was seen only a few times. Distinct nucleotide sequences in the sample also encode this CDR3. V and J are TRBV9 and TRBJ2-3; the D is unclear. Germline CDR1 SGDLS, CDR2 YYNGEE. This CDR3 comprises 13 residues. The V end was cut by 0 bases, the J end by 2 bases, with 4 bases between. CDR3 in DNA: TGTGCCAGCAGCGTAGGGTCCACAGATACGCAGTATTTT. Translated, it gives CASSVGSTDTQYF. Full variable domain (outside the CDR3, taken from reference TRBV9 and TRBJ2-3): DSGVTQTPKHLITATGQRVTLRCSPRSGDLSVYWYQQSLDQGLQFLIQYYNGEERAKGNILERFSAQQFPDLHSELNLSSLELGDSALYFCASSVGSTDTQYFGPGTRLTVL.

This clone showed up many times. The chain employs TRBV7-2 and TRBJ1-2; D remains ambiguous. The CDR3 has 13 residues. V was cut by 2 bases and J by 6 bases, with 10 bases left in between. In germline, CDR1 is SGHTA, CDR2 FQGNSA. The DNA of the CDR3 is TGTGCCAGCAGCTTACCTGGGAGCCATGGCTACACCTTC. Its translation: CASSLPGSHGYTF.

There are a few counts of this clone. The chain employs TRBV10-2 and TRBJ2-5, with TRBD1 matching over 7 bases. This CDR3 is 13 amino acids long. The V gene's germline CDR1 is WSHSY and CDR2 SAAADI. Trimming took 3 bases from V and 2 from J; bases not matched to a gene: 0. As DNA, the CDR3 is TGCGCCAGCAGTGAACAGGGGCAAGAGACCCAGTACTTC. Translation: CASSEQGQETQYF.

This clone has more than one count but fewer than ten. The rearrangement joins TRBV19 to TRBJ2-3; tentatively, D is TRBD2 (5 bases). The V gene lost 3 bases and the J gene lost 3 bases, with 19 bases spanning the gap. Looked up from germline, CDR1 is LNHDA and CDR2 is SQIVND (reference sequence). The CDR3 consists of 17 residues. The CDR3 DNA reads TGTGCCAGTAGTATGAGGGAGCGGTCCGAAAGGACAGATACGCAGTATTTT. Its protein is CASSMRERSERTDTQYF.

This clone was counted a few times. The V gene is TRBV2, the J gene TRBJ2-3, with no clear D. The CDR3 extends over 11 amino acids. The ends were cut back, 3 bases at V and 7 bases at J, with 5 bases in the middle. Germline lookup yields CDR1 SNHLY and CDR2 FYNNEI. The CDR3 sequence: CASSDQNTQYF. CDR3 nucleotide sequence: TGTGCCAGCAGTGACCAAAATACGCAGTATTTT.

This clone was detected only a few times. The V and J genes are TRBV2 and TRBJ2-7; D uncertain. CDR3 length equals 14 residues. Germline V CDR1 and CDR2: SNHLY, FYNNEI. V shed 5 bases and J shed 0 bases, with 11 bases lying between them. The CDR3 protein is CASSSTESSYEQYF. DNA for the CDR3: TGTGCCAGCAGTTCGACTGAGAGCTCCTACGAGCAGTACTTC. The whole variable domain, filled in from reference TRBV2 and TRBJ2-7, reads EPEVTQTPSHQVTQMGQEVILRCVPISNHLYFYWYRQILGQKVEFLVSFYNNEISEKSEIFDDQFSVERPDGSNFTLKIRSTKLEDSAMYFCASSSTESSYEQYFGPGTRLTVT.

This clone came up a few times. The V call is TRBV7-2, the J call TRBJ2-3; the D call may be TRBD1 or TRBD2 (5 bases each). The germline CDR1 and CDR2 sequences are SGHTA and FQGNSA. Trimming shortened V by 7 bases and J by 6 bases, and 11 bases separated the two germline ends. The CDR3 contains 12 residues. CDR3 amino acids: CASTGRADTQYF. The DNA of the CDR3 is TGTGCCAGCACGGGGCGGGCTGATACGCAGTATTTT.

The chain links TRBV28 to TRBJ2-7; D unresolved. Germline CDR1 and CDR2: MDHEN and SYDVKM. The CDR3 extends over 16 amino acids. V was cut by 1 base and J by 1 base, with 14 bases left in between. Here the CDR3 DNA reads TGTGCCAGCAGTTTATCCCGGGCCCCCGCATCCTACGAGCAGTACTTC. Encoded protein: CASSLSRAPASYEQYF.

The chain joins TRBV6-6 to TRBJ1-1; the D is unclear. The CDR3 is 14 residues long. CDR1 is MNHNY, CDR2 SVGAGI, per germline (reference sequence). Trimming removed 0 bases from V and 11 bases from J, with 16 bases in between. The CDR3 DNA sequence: TGTGCCAGCAGTTACTCAGGGCCGAGAGGAGAGGCTTTCTTT. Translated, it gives CASSYSGPRGEAFF.

CDR3 DNA sequence: TGTGCCATCAGCCTCACTGGCACAGATACGCAGTATTTT. It codes for CAISLTGTDTQYF. This chain links TRBV10-3 with TRBJ2-3; D uncertain. The V and J ends lost 6 bases and 1 base respectively, with 8 bases between them. The V gene's germline CDR1 is ENHRY and CDR2 SYGVKD. There are 13 residues in the CDR3.

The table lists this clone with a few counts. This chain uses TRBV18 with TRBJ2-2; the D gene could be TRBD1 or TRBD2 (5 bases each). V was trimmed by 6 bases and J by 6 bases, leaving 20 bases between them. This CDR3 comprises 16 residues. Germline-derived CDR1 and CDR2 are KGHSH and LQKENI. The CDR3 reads CASSPPVQGDAGELFF. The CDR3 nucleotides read TGTGCCAGCTCCCCCCCGGTTCAGGGAGACGCCGGGGAGCTGTTTTTT.

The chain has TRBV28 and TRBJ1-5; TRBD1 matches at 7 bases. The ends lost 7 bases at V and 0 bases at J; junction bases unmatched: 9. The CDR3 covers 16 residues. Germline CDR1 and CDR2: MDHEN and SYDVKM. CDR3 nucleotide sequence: TGTGCCAGCACCACCCGGACAGGCTATAGCAATCAGCCCCAGCATTTT. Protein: CASTTRTGYSNQPQHF. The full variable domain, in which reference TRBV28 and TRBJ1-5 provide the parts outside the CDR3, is DVKVTQSSRYLVKRTGEKVFLECVQDMDHENMFWYRQDPGLGLRLIYFSYDVKMKEKGDIPEGYSVSREKKERFSLILESASTNQTSMYLCASTTRTGYSNQPQHFGDGTRLSIL.

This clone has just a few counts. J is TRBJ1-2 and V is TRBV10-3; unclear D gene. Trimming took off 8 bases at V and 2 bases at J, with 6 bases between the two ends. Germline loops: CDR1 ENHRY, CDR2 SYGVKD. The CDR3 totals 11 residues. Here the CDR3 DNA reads TGTGCCATCGGGCTAAACTATGGCTACACCTTC. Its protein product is CAIGLNYGYTF.

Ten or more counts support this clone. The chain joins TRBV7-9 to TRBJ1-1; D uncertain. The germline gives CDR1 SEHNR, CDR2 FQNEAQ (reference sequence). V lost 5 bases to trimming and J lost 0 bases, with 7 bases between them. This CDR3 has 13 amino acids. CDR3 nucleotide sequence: TGTGCCAGCAGCCGGACCATGAACACTGAAGCTTTCTTT. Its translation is CASSRTMNTEAFF.

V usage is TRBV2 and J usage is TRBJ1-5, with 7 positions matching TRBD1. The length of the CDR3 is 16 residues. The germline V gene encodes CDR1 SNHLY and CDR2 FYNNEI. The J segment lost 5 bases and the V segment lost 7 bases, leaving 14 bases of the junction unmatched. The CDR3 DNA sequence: TGTGCCAGCAAGGGGGCAGGGGGTTCGGTTGATCAGCCCCAGCATTTT. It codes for CASKGAGGSVDQPQHF.

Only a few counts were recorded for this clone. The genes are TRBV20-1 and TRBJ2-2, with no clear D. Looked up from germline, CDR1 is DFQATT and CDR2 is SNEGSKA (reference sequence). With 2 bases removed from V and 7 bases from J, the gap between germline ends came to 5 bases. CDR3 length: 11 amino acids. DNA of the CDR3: TGCAGTGCTAGACGAAACGGGGAGCTGTTTTTT. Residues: CSARRNGELFF.

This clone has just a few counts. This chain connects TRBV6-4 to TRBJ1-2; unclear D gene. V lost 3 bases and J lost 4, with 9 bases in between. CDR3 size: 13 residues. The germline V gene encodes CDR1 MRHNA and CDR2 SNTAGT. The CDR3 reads CASSDQGRYGYTF. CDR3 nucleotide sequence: TGTGCCAGCAGTGATCAAGGACGCTATGGCTACACCTTC.

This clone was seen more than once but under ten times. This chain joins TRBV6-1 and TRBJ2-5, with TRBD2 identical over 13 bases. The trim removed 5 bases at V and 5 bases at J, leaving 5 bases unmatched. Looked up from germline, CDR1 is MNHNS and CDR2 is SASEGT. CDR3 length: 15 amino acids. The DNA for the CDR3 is TGTGCCAGCAGTCTAGGGACTAGCGGGACGGAGACCCAGTACTTC. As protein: CASSLGTSGTETQYF.

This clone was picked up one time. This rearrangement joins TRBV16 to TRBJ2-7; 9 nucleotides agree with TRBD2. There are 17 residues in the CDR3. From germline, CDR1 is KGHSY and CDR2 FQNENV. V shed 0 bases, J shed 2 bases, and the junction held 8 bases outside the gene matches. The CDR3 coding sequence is TGTGCCAGCAGCCAATCTCTCCCAGCGGGAGGAACCTACGAGCAGTACTTC. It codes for CASSQSLPAGGTYEQYF.

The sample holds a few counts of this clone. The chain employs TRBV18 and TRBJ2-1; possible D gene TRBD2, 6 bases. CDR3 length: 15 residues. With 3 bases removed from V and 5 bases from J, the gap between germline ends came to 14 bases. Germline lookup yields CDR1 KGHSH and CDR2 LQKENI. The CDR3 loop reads CASSPGTLRDNEQFF. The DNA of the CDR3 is TGTGCCAGCTCACCCGGGACTTTGAGGGACAATGAGCAGTTCTTC.

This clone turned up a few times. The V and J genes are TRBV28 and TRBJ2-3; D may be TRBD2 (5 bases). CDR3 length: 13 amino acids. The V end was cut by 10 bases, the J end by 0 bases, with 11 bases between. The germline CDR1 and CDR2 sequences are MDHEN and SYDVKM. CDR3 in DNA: TGTGCCACCCGTCGAGGGAGCACAGATACGCAGTATTTT. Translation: CATRRGSTDTQYF.